The clone carrying this T cell receptor beta chain appeared a few times. As yet, its antigen is unknown. The entry originates in a study of beta chain features in type 1 diabetes. The study, taken as a whole, reports: TCRB CDR3 length was moderately but significantly reduced in all four CD4+ subsets of Type 1 diabetes patients.

The germline CDR1 and CDR2 sequences are GTSNPN and SVGIG (reference sequence). The CDR3 runs to 12 residues. V dropped 2 bases and J dropped 6 bases, with 10 bases sitting between them. Every bit of the isolated RNA underwent reverse transcription, so sequencing read expressed TCRB transcripts. Libraries were prepared by immunoSEQ multiplex PCR; TCRdb keeps only in-frame clonotypes and omits some of them. The sample includes 130,000 to 150,000 clones, approximately 13% of them seen just once. Sort purity for all populations was recorded as exceeding 98%. The chain carries TRBV30 and TRBJ2-5; D remains unclear. The sequence was collected from a man aged 18 to 30 with type 1 diabetes. Material: central memory CD4+ T cells from blood. CDR3 nucleotide sequence: TGTGCCTGGAGTCCCCCAGGAAAGACCCAGTACTTC. This sequence encodes CAWSPPGKTQYF. Filled out from reference TRBV30 and TRBJ2-5, the complete variable domain reads SQTIHQWPATLVQPVGSPLSLECTVEGTSNPNLYWYRQAAGRGLQLLFYSVGIGQISSEVPQNLSASRPQDRQFILSSKKLLLSDSGFYLCAWSPPGKTQYFGPGTRLLVL.